These 9 T cell receptor delta chains were sequenced from one sample in a study of Vδ1+ human thymocytes. Study observations and caveats: In the thymus, TRG and TRD repertoires looked highly polyclonal with Gaussian CDR3 lengths.

Their specific antigens are unknown. RNA was extracted from the cells and then reverse transcribed. The CDR3 regions were amplified by multiplex PCR from V-gene primers to a constant-region primer. TCRdb re-analyzed the multiplex PCR reads via CATT. The table lists approximately 58,000 delta-chain clones, more than 13% of them singletons. The sample taken for sequencing was Vdelta1+ gamma-delta thymocytes from the thymus. Subset meaning: FACS-sorted CD3+ TCRalphabeta- TCRVdelta1+ TCRVdelta2- thymocytes. The receptors were sampled from a girl in the first two years of life who had congenital heart surgery.

The rearrangement joins TRDV1 to TRDJ1; unclear D gene. Trimming took off 3 bases at V and 0 bases at J, with 23 bases between the two ends. Germline V gives CDR1 TSWWSYY, CDR2 QGS. The CDR3 loop spans 19 amino acids. The CDR3: CALGESTRTPLGYTDKLIF. CDR3 in DNA: TGTGCTCTTGGGGAGTCCACGAGGACCCCACTCGGGTACACCGATAAACTCATCTTT.

The chain uses TRDV1 and TRDJ1; possible D gene TRDD2, 8 bases. CDR3 length equals 24 residues. Trimming took off 6 bases at V and 4 bases at J, with 45 bases between the two ends. Germline assignment: CDR1 TSWWSYY and CDR2 QGS. CDR3 sequence reads: CALGLGFSGAFLRVLGSEGDKLIF. CDR3 bases: TGTGCTCTTGGACTGGGGTTCTCTGGGGCCTTCCTAAGGGTACTGGGATCAGAGGGCGATAAACTCATCTTT.

This clone turned up a few times. The chain carries TRDV1 and TRDJ1; TRDD3 agrees at 12 bases. CDR3 length equals 19 residues. CDR1 is TSWWSYY, CDR2 QGS, per germline. V lost 1 base to trimming and J lost 0 bases; unmatched junction nucleotides: 9. The CDR3 is CALGERLGDTGLHTDKLIF. CDR3 sequence (DNA): TGTGCTCTTGGGGAACGACTGGGGGATACAGGCCTCCACACCGATAAACTCATCTTT.

The chain carries TRDV1 and TRDJ1, with 8 bases identical to TRDD3. With V trimmed by 3 bases and J by 11 bases, 23 bases remained unmatched. CDR3 length equals 18 residues. CDR1 TSWWSYY and CDR2 QGS come from the germline V gene. The DNA for the CDR3 is TGTGCTCTTGGGGAGGGCCCCTTCGGCCTACTGGGGGCAATCCGGCTCATCTTT. Its protein is CALGEGPFGLLGAIRLIF.

Remarks on this clone: This sample includes further DNA sequences coding for the same CDR3. The chain uses TRAV29/DV5 and TRDJ1, with 9 bases that match TRDD3. The CDR3 totals 22 residues. V lost 1 base to trimming and J lost 0 bases; unmatched junction nucleotides: 25. Germline loops: CDR1 NSMFDY, CDR2 ISSIKDK. The DNA for the CDR3 is TGTGCAGCAAGCAGGGTCGGCCTTCCTTCCTCGTCTGGGGGATCAAACACCGATAAACTCATCTTT. Its protein is CAASRVGLPSSSGGSNTDKLIF. The entire variable domain, with the rest obtained from reference TRAV29/DV5 and TRDJ1, is as follows: DQQVKQNSPSLSVQEGRISILNCDYTNSMFDYFLWYKKYPAEGPTFLISISSIKDKNEDGRFTVFLNKSAKHLSLHIVPSQPGDSAVYFCAASRVGLPSSSGGSNTDKLIFGKGTRVTVEP.

The chain recombines TRDV1 with TRDJ1; TRDD3 matches at 12 bases. Trimming at V came to 0 bases and at J to 11 bases, leaving 16 bases not matched to a gene. Germline V gene data show CDR1 as TSWWSYY and CDR2 as QGS. The CDR3 extends over 18 amino acids. The CDR3 loop reads CALGELETSTGGYTGLIF. CDR3 DNA: TGTGCTCTTGGGGAACTGGAGACGAGTACTGGGGGATACACTGGGCTCATCTTT.

The V and J genes are TRDV1 and TRDJ1, with TRDD3 matching 8 bases. CDR1 and CDR2 from the germline V gene are TSWWSYY and QGS. V lost 0 bases and J lost 0; bases outside the gene matches: 27. The CDR3 extends over 24 amino acids. The CDR3 spells CALGELIKELLGAKRGVYTDKLIF. In DNA form, the CDR3 reads TGTGCTCTTGGGGAACTTATTAAGGAGCTACTGGGGGCCAAAAGGGGCGTCTACACCGATAAACTCATCTTT.

This clone appeared a few times. Other DNA variants within this sample encode the same CDR3. The V call is TRDV1, the J call TRDJ1; no clear D gene. Trimming took 5 bases from V and 2 from J, leaving 9 bases between them. Germline V gives CDR1 TSWWSYY, CDR2 QGS. The CDR3 is 13 amino acids. The CDR3 coding sequence is TGTGCTCTTGGGAGACGTCAAACCGATAAACTCATCTTT. As protein: CALGRRQTDKLIF.

The chain uses TRDV1 and TRDJ1; 8 positions match TRDD3. The germline V gene has CDR1 TSWWSYY and CDR2 QGS. The V gene end was trimmed by 5 bases and the J gene end by 4 bases; junction bases not matched to a gene: 24. This CDR3 is built from 20 residues. The CDR3 region is CALGIPKRKLLDWGGDKLIF. Here the CDR3 DNA reads TGTGCTCTTGGGATACCTAAACGTAAGCTCCTTGACTGGGGGGGCGATAAACTCATCTTT.